The T cell receptor beta chain under discussion was sequenced for a study of blood T cell repertoires in COVID-19 (dated by TCRdb to the early 2020s). With regard to the full study: Samples covering the acute and convalescent phases of COVID-19 were provided by collaborators in the United States, Italy and Spain. The samples were drawn from the first 160 participants of the ongoing ImmuneRACE study and from 1,254 subjects provided by 6 global collaborators. The prospective study material was composed of cDNA or gDNA derived from T cells, B-cell-depleted T cells, or PBMCs. Sample metadata almost always included a de-identified subject ID, COVID-19 status, age in years and sex. Where available, HLA class I and class II types were taken from metadata supplied by the sample provider and were not determined by assay-based typing. Subjects who had been exposed to COVID-19, were actively infected with it, or had recovered from it provided the deeply sampled blood TCRbeta repertoires that made up the dataset. The repertoires were released in a freely available public database meant as a resource for research on the immune response to SARS-CoV-2. The research as a whole found: Clinical and demographic metadata were provided uncurated, with the amount varying by source and participant.

Deletion took 1 base off V and 6 bases off J, with a span of 10 bases between the germline ends. The CDR3 measures 13 amino acids from cysteine to phenylalanine. Here the CDR3 DNA is all that survives: 39 bases in frame from base 1. For CDR1 and CDR2, the germline V gene (reference sequence) lists SEHNR and FQNEAQ. The collaborating institutions used their own protocols to collect whole blood in K2EDTA tubes. Collaborator samples were shipped for TCRbeta analysis as frozen whole blood, isolated PBMCs, or DNA extracted from either sample type. Concerning this clone: The antigen it recognizes is unknown. There are no base qualities to consult, and no much larger clone falls within one base.

TCRbeta CDR3 regions were amplified from genomic DNA by means of the immunoSEQ Assay, a bias-controlled multiplex PCR. From the authors' description of their analysis: The number of nucleated cells in each sample was estimated from the amplification of reference gene primers within the assay. To quantify the absolute abundance of each unique TCRbeta CDR3 rearrangement, sequence reads were collapsed and filtered. For each sample, productive Simpson clonality was calculated by taking the square root of Simpson's diversity index across productive rearrangements. TCRdb mirrors the immuneACCESS table, restricted to in-frame sequences. Some clones are absent from its copies; in checked studies, under half trace to an unresolved V gene, and the reason for the others is unknown. Clonal size and the V and J genes are those of that table, whereas D and trimming came from the DNA. The sample table holds more than 45,000 clones, of which 75% to 95% were seen once. The ten largest account for 6.4% of the sample.

Specimen: peripheral blood. The V and J segments used are TRBV7-9 and TRBJ2-7; TRBD1 might be the D gene, on 5 matching bases. This sequence originates from a man aged 65 to 85 with active COVID-19. Here is the DNA: TGTGCCAGCAGCTTAGTTCAGGGTGGCGAGCAGTACTTC. It specifies CASSLVQGGEQYF.